This record concerns one T cell receptor beta chain sequence. What it recognizes is unknown. The data were obtained in a study of T cells in localized non-small cell lung cancer. Points from the study as a whole: The highest T cell clonality was in uninvolved adjacent lung, above tumor. Greater T cell density in blood accompanied longer overall survival. Paired adjacent lung recovered a median approximately 57 of the top 100 tumor clones.

Sequencing was performed with immunoSEQ multiplex PCR; in TCRdb, only in-frame clones are kept and a portion is missing. The sample lists some 78,000 clones, about 83% seen once, with around 2.8% in the top ten. Sequences were derived from peripheral blood, sampled before any cancer treatment. This receptor was identified in a man aged 40-75 years with stage I lung adenocarcinoma.

CDR3 loop: CASRAMGSLGELFF. The CDR3 DNA sequence: TGCGCCAGCAGAGCAATGGGCTCCCTGGGGGAGCTGTTTTTT. The chain carries TRBV10-2 and TRBJ2-2; D remains ambiguous. CDR3 size: 14 residues. V gave up 6 bases and J gave up 8 bases, with 16 bases separating them. Germline loops: CDR1 WSHSY, CDR2 SAAADI.